The entry below gives a single T cell receptor beta chain sequence along with its context. This entry belongs to a study of T cell changes during pregnancy in multiple sclerosis. TCRdb's table, derived via immunoSEQ multiplex PCR, lists solely in-frame clones and lacks some. Of 20,000 to 25,000 clones in the sample, roughly 85% are singletons; the top ten hold around 8%. The CDR3 totals 16 residues. The germline V and J ends were trimmed by 6 bases and 5 bases, with 20 bases remaining between them. Germline assignment: CDR1 SNHLY and CDR2 FYNNEI. This clonotype was sampled from a female donor in good health, enrolled as a control in a pregnancy study. The sample was CD8+ T cells from peripheral blood mononuclear cells, taken in the first trimester of pregnancy. This chain connects TRBV2 to TRBJ2-1; tentatively, D is TRBD1 (6 bases). The CDR3 sequence is CASSDQVRGSHNEQFF. The CDR3 DNA reads TGTGCCAGCAGCGACCAAGTCAGGGGATCCCACAATGAGCAGTTCTTC.